This T cell receptor (beta chain) was found in a study of blood T cell repertoires in COVID-19. Whole-study context: The United States, Italy and Spain provided the acute and convalescent COVID-19 samples. T cells, B-cell-depleted T cells, or PBMCs provided the cDNA or gDNA that served as material.

CDR3 length: 14 amino acids. CDR1 and CDR2 from the germline V gene are SGHAT and FQNNGV. Trimming removed 4 bases at V and 8 bases at J, with 14 bases between. Original data processing: For nucleated cells, counts were estimated from reference gene primer amplification. The protocol was immunoSEQ multiplex PCR, while the TCRdb copy is restricted to in-frame clones and leaves out a portion. V and J calls and clone size are given by that table; D and trimming were obtained from the DNA. The data show about 100,000 clones, 70% to 90% seen once. This clone occurred a few times. This chain joins TRBV11-2 and TRBJ1-4; possible D gene TRBD1, 6 bases. Input material: peripheral blood. This TCR was recovered from a man aged 45-60 years with active or convalescent COVID-19. In DNA, the CDR3 is TGTGCCAGCAGCTCTGGGGAGGGGGTGGAAAAACTGTTTTTT. Encoded protein: CASSSGEGVEKLFF. Using reference TRBV11-2 and TRBJ1-4 for the parts outside the CDR3, the full variable domain is EAGVAQSPRYKIIEKRQSVAFWCNPISGHATLYWYQQILGQGPKLLIQFQNNGVVDDSQLPKDRFSAERLKGVDSTLKIQPAKLEDSAVYLCASSSGEGVEKLFFGSGTQLSVL.